A single sample is the source of the 27 T cell receptor beta chains below, sequenced in a study of shared clonotypes between healthy human individuals. Here immunoSEQ multiplex PCR was the method, and the copy in TCRdb shows in-frame clones only, minus some. The profile shows over 2 million clones, about nine tenths of them singletons. The sequenced sample consisted of naive CD4+ T cells from PBMCs. Subset specified: CD45RA+ positively selected. The receptor source for this set is a man aged 18 to 30 in good health. Some clones in this sample may be carry-over from other donors' samples.

Details on this clone: Compared with germline, one end of the junction differs, possibly owing to a read error. The V gene is TRBV5-1, the J gene TRBJ1-2; weak D call: TRBD1 (5 bases). Germline CDR1 reads SGHRS; CDR2 reads YFSETQ. The CDR3 sequence is 14 residues long. Written as DNA, the CDR3 is TGCGCCCGCAGCTTGGGGCCGCCGGGGGGAGGCTACACCTTC. Translated: CARSLGPPGGGYTF.

As to this clone: Because the CDR3 is missing its conserved closing phenylalanine or tryptophan, this is likely a read error. The gene calls are TRBV29-1 and TRBJ2-3; D may be TRBD2 (6 bases). Germline CDR1 and CDR2: SQVTM and ANQGSEA. V was pared by 5 bases and J by 2 bases, with 11 bases between. This CDR3 contains 13 residues. CDR3 protein: CSVTTRLTDTQYS. The CDR3 bases are TGCAGCGTTACGACTAGGCTCACAGATACGCAGTATTCT.

The V call is TRBV21-1, the J call TRBJ2-2; the D segment call TRBD2 is taken from the table without a DNA check. TRBV21-1 is described as a pseudogene. This CDR3 has 16 residues. Here the CDR3 DNA reads TGTGCCAGCAGCAAACCCCAGTGGACTGACACCGGGGAGCTGTTTTTT. Its translation is CASSKPQWTDTGELFF.

The CDR3 region has the DNA TGTGCCAGCAGCCCAAGACTAGCGGGAAGGGGGGGTGAGCAGTTCTTC. It codes for CASSPRLAGRGGEQFF. The rearrangement links TRBV11-2 to TRBJ2-1, with 11 bases aligning to TRBD2. Germline loops: CDR1 SGHAT, CDR2 FQNNGV. The CDR3 is 16 amino acids. J lost 9 bases, V lost 5 bases, and 12 bases had no gene match.

V and J are TRBV9 and TRBJ2-3; D perhaps matches TRBD2 (6 bases). CDR3 length: 17 residues. The V and J ends lost 4 bases and 0 bases respectively, with 18 bases between them. The germline CDR1 and CDR2 sequences are SGDLS and YYNGEE. The CDR3 DNA reads TGTGCCAGCAGCCCCCGGGTTGGGACTGGGAGCACAGATACGCAGTATTTT. Amino acid sequence: CASSPRVGTGSTDTQYF.

The rearrangement joins TRBV5-1 to TRBJ2-2; no reliable D call. The CDR3 is made up of 13 amino acids. Germline loops: CDR1 SGHRS, CDR2 YFSETQ. Trimming stripped 5 bases from V and 6 bases from J, with 11 bases between. The CDR3 sequence: CASRLGSPGELFF. CDR3 nucleotides: TGCGCCAGCAGGTTAGGGTCGCCCGGGGAGCTGTTTTTT.

This chain joins TRBV5-3 and TRBJ2-7; TRBD2 matches at 7 bases. TRBV5-3 belongs to the ORF category, with a function that is uncertain. The junction had 4 bases not matched to a gene; V was cut back by 0 bases and J by 4 bases. CDR3 size: 14 residues. CDR3 sequence: CARSLVCGGYEQYF. The DNA of the CDR3 is TGTGCCAGAAGCTTGGTCTGCGGGGGATACGAGCAGTACTTC.

The V gene is TRBV28, the J gene TRBJ2-7; D may be TRBD2 (5 bases). Germline CDR1 and CDR2: MDHEN and SYDVKM. The germline V and J ends were trimmed by 1 base and 3 bases, with 13 bases remaining between them. The CDR3 length is 15 residues. The CDR3 sequence: CASSLSREGRYEQYF. CDR3 nucleotide sequence: TGTGCCAGCAGTTTATCGCGAGAGGGTCGCTACGAGCAGTACTTC.

The chain employs TRBV11-2 and TRBJ1-1; tentatively, D is TRBD1 (6 bases). The ends were cut back, 3 bases at V and 6 bases at J, with 17 bases in the middle. Germline CDR1 is SGHAT and CDR2 is FQNNGV. The length of the CDR3 is 15 residues. CDR3 amino acids: CASSFFRGAGPEAFF. CDR3 nucleotide sequence: TGTGCCAGCAGCTTTTTTCGGGGGGCAGGACCTGAAGCTTTCTTT.

This clone has just a few counts. This sequence joins TRBV27 and TRBJ1-1, with D possibly being TRBD1 (5 bases). Germline-derived CDR1 and CDR2 are MNHEY and SMNVEV (reference sequence). V was clipped by 6 bases and J by 2 bases, with 19 bases between them. The CDR3 contains 16 residues. CDR3 coding DNA: TGTGCCAGCAGAACAATAACCGGGACGGCTAACACTGAAGCTTTCTTT. Its protein is CASRTITGTANTEAFF.

The rearrangement uses TRBV27 and TRBJ2-2, with 11 bases that match TRBD2. V shed 6 bases, J shed 7 bases, and the junction held 7 bases outside the gene matches. The CDR3 extends over 15 amino acids. Germline assignment: CDR1 MNHEY and CDR2 SMNVEV (reference sequence). The CDR3 loop is CASRTSGISIGELFF. DNA for the CDR3: TGTGCCAGCAGGACTAGCGGGATTTCAATCGGGGAGCTGTTTTTT.

The chain combines TRBV5-1 with TRBJ1-4; D not resolved. V lost 1 base and J 3 bases, leaving 13 bases between the germline ends. CDR1 SGHRS and CDR2 YFSETQ come from the germline V gene. The CDR3 contains 16 residues. The CDR3 reads CASSLNPKVSNEKLFF. The CDR3 bases are TGCGCCAGCAGCTTGAACCCGAAAGTTTCTAATGAAAAACTGTTTTTT.

V is TRBV4-2 and J is TRBJ2-1; 10 nucleotides align to TRBD1. This CDR3 has 16 amino acids. Germline values: CDR1 LGHNA, CDR2 YNFKEQ. The V and J ends lost 4 bases and 3 bases, in that order; junction bases with no gene match: 6. In nucleotides, the CDR3 is TGTGCCAGCAGCCCCCCGACAGGGGGCTTCTACAATGAGCAGTTCTTC. Protein: CASSPPTGGFYNEQFF.

Only a few counts were recorded for this clone. The rearrangement links TRBV12-5 to TRBJ1-1; D may be TRBD1 (5 bases). The length of the CDR3 is 14 residues. CDR1 and CDR2 from the germline V gene are LGHNT and FRNRAP. Trimming stripped 5 bases from V and 1 base from J, with 11 bases between. The CDR3 nucleotides are TGTGCTAGTGGTCCCGGGAGGGGGAACACTGAAGCTTTCTTT. Protein sequence: CASGPGRGNTEAFF.

The CDR3 nucleotides read TGCGCCAGCAGCTTGGAAAGCGGACTTTACAATGAGCAGTTCTTC. This gives the protein CASSLESGLYNEQFF. The chain recombines TRBV5-1 with TRBJ2-1; perhaps TRBD2 as D (5 bases). The ends were cut back, 0 bases at V and 4 bases at J, with 11 bases in the middle. The CDR3 totals 15 residues. Germline CDR1 SGHRS, CDR2 YFSETQ.

The chain recombines TRBV5-1 with TRBJ2-3; 14 bases match TRBD2. V was pared by 6 bases and J by 2 bases, with 14 bases of the junction left unmatched. CDR3 length equals 19 residues. Per germline, CDR1 SGHRS and CDR2 YFSETQ. Here the CDR3 reads CASTRLAGGHLFNTDTQYF. The CDR3, as DNA: TGCGCCAGCACCCGACTAGCGGGAGGGCACCTTTTCAACACAGATACGCAGTATTTT.

The V and J genes are TRBV18 and TRBJ1-2, with D maybe TRBD1 (5 bases). The CDR3 sequence is 15 residues long. Germline V gene lookup returns CDR1 KGHSH and CDR2 LQKENI. Trimming cost V 1 base and J 0 bases, with 9 bases left between them. Here the CDR3 reads CASSPLDISNYGYTF. The DNA of the CDR3 is TGTGCCAGCTCACCACTGGACATTTCTAACTATGGCTACACCTTC.

The CDR3 DNA is TGTGCCAGCAGCCCGGGTGGGGCGGGTGGCACCGGGGAGCTGTTTTTT. Protein sequence: CASSPGGAGGTGELFF. This chain uses TRBV5-4 with TRBJ2-2; D is possibly TRBD1 or TRBD2 (5 bases each). V lost 4 bases and J lost 4, with 17 bases in between. The CDR3 consists of 16 residues. Per the germline V gene, CDR1 is SGHNT and CDR2 is YYREEE (reference sequence).

The chain links TRBV19 to TRBJ2-3; the D is unclear. Germline assignment: CDR1 LNHDA and CDR2 SQIVND (reference sequence). This CDR3 spans 14 amino acids. The ends were cut back, 7 bases at V and 2 bases at J, with 13 bases in the middle. CDR3 DNA sequence: TGTGCCAGTACTAAGACCTTAGTCACAGATACGCAGTATTTT. Amino acid sequence: CASTKTLVTDTQYF.

The chain's CDR3 is CASSVVASGGNTGELFF. The DNA of the CDR3 is TGTGCCAGCAGCGTAGTGGCTAGCGGGGGGAACACCGGGGAGCTGTTTTTT. The chain employs TRBV9 and TRBJ2-2; 10 nucleotides align to TRBD2. The CDR3 runs 17 residues. V gave up 0 bases and J gave up 1 base; unmatched junction bases: 3. Germline CDR1 SGDLS, CDR2 YYNGEE. The whole variable domain, remainder taken from reference TRBV9 and TRBJ2-2, is DSGVTQTPKHLITATGQRVTLRCSPRSGDLSVYWYQQSLDQGLQFLIQYYNGEERAKGNILERFSAQQFPDLHSELNLSSLELGDSALYFCASSVVASGGNTGELFFGEGSRLTVL.

This chain connects TRBV27 to TRBJ1-1, with a tentative D call TRBD1 (6 bases). Germline V lookup: CDR1 MNHEY, CDR2 SMNVEV (reference sequence). Trimming stripped 2 bases from V and 2 bases from J, with 12 bases between. The CDR3 totals 15 residues. CDR3 sequence: CASSLEGQRNTEAFF. CDR3 bases: TGTGCCAGCAGTTTAGAGGGACAAAGAAACACTGAAGCTTTCTTT.

This sequence joins TRBV7-3 and TRBJ1-2; TRBD1 might be the D (5 bases). Trimming took off 1 base at V and 1 base at J, with 25 bases between the two ends. This CDR3 comprises 20 residues. Germline V gives CDR1 SGHTA, CDR2 FQGTGA. Written as DNA, the CDR3 is TGTGCCAGCAGCTTAAGTTTGGGACCGGTCCGGGGGAGGGATAACTATGGCTACACCTTC. This codes for CASSLSLGPVRGRDNYGYTF.

This chain uses TRBV29-1 with TRBJ2-7, with D possibly TRBD2 on 5 matching bases. The CDR3 extends over 13 amino acids. V was pared by 7 bases and J by 0 bases, with 13 bases between. Germline V CDR1 and CDR2: SQVTM, ANQGSEA. CDR3 residues: CSARTGSSYEQYF. The CDR3 nucleotides read TGCAGCGCCCGGACGGGGAGCTCCTACGAGCAGTACTTC.

The chain combines TRBV10-3 with TRBJ1-4; D is unclear. Between the trimmed V and J ends, which lost 0 bases and 4 bases, there was a span of 12 bases. The CDR3 spans 16 residues. CDR1 is ENHRY, CDR2 SYGVKD, per germline. DNA of the CDR3: TGTGCCATCAGTGAGTCGACTCGCGGGAGTAATGAAAAACTGTTTTTT. This codes for CAISESTRGSNEKLFF.

The V call is TRBV2, the J call TRBJ1-1; 8 nucleotides agree with TRBD1. CDR3 length equals 14 residues. Germline-derived CDR1 and CDR2 are SNHLY and FYNNEI. V gave up 7 bases and J gave up 0 bases; unmatched junction bases: 4. The CDR3 DNA follows: TGTGCCAGCACTCGACAGGGGATGAACACTGAAGCTTTCTTT. The encoded protein is CASTRQGMNTEAFF. The whole variable domain, remainder taken from reference TRBV2 and TRBJ1-1, is EPEVTQTPSHQVTQMGQEVILRCVPISNHLYFYWYRQILGQKVEFLVSFYNNEISEKSEIFDDQFSVERPDGSNFTLKIRSTKLEDSAMYFCASTRQGMNTEAFFGQGTRLTVV.

Worth noting for this clone: The sample has other DNA sequences that encode this CDR3 too. This chain joins TRBV2 and TRBJ2-1; tentatively, D is TRBD2 (6 bases). V lost 3 bases and J lost 4, with 7 bases in between. Germline values: CDR1 SNHLY, CDR2 FYNNEI. The CDR3 loop spans 13 amino acids. Here the CDR3 DNA reads TGTGCCAGCAGTGAGGGGGGATACAATGAGCAGTTCTTC. It specifies CASSEGGYNEQFF.

The chain uses TRBV7-3 and TRBJ2-7; D is ambiguous. The V and J ends lost 5 bases and 4 bases respectively, with 18 bases between them. The CDR3 is made up of 15 amino acids. Germline lookup yields CDR1 SGHTA and CDR2 FQGTGA. CDR3 protein: CASSPHHSPRYEQYF. The CDR3 nucleotides read TGTGCCAGCAGCCCCCATCACTCGCCGAGGTACGAGCAGTACTTC. The full variable domain, in which reference TRBV7-3 and TRBJ2-7 provide the parts outside the CDR3, is GAGVSQTPSNKVTEKGKYVELRCDPISGHTALYWYRQSLGQGPEFLIYFQGTGAADDSGLPNDRFFAVRPEGSVSTLKIQRTERGDSAVYLCASSPHHSPRYEQYFGPGTRLTVT.